This entry features one T cell receptor (beta chain) sequence. Its antigen remains unidentified. The sample originates from a study of memory CD4+ T cells and cytomegalovirus serostatus. Single viable CD3+CD4+CD8-CD45RO+ cells were sorted as the memory CD4+ T cells. CMV serostatus came from serum IgG against pp150, pp28, p38, p52. Notes on the study in general: CMV serostatus prediction reached median AUC about 0.95, or 0.9 with US-trained model.

V lost 3 bases and J lost 2, with 7 bases in between. Germline CDR1 is MDHEN and CDR2 is SYDVKM. The CDR3 length is 13 residues. Original analysis: Out-of-frame sequences were removed, leaving a few million distinct TCRbeta sequences. The repertoire was sequenced with immunoSEQ multiplex PCR; TCRdb's copy has only in-frame clones and lacks some. That table supplies the V and J calls and clone size; D and trimming were determined from the DNA. The table lists about 100,000 clones, 80% of them singletons, with 3.6% in the top ten. The sequencing input was memory CD4+ T cells from blood. The chain couples TRBV28 to TRBJ1-2, with D unclear. The sequence was obtained from an adult in good health and CMV-seropositive. The CDR3 sequence is CASSLKGNYGYTF. The DNA of the CDR3 is TGTGCCAGCAGTTTGAAAGGGAACTATGGCTACACCTTC.